The entry below describes one TCR beta chain. What it recognizes is unknown. Trimming removed 4 bases at V and 6 bases at J, with 9 bases between. The CDR3 sequence is 13 residues long. Germline V lookup: CDR1 SGHTA, CDR2 FQGTGA. This record belongs to a study of spatial heterogeneity in lung cancer. Study-wide background: Among detected sequences, beta-chain ones consistently exceeded alpha-chain ones in number. The study's findings and limits: At tumor resection, ubiquitous expanded TCRs were detected in blood more often than later.

TCRdb reprocessed the 5' RACE reads with MiXCR, giving one entry per CDR3 protein. In the table there are fewer than 25,000 distinct CDR3 sequences, about 3% of which are singletons. Documented time point: sample taken at primary tumor resection. Whole RNA, isolated from tumor, nontumor lung or frozen PBMC, was sequenced without prior sorting. There were roughly 72 donors, all of them untreated patients with early-stage non-small cell lung cancer. The V gene is TRBV7-3, the J gene TRBJ2-2, with D possibly called TRBD1 or TRBD2 (5 bases each). The TCR originated in a female donor with early-stage non-small cell lung cancer. The sample in question was PBMCs, obtained at surgery. The CDR3 nucleotides read TGTGCCAGCAGCTCCGGGGCTTCCGGGGAGCTGTTTTTT. Its protein product is CASSSGASGELFF.